This T cell receptor (beta chain) comes out of a study of shared clonotypes between healthy human individuals. Study observations and caveats: Among donors, clonotype sharing was expected to be affected by sequencing depth.

In the case of this clone: What it recognizes is unknown.

Produced via immunoSEQ multiplex PCR; TCRdb's table is partial and in-frame only. In the table there are 150,000 to 200,000 clones, 85% to 95% of which are singletons. With V trimmed by 5 bases and J by 7 bases, 6 bases remained unmatched. The CDR3 is 13 residues long. Germline lookup yields CDR1 KGHSH and CDR2 LQKENI. This TCR came from a woman in her 30s in good health. Sequencing was performed on naive CD4+ T cells sorted from blood. Subset indicated: CD45RA+ positively selected. This chain links TRBV18 with TRBJ1-2; 8 bases are shared with TRBD1. CDR3 in DNA: TGTGCCAGCTCAGAACAGGGGGAACGTGGCTACACCTTC. It is translated as CASSEQGERGYTF.